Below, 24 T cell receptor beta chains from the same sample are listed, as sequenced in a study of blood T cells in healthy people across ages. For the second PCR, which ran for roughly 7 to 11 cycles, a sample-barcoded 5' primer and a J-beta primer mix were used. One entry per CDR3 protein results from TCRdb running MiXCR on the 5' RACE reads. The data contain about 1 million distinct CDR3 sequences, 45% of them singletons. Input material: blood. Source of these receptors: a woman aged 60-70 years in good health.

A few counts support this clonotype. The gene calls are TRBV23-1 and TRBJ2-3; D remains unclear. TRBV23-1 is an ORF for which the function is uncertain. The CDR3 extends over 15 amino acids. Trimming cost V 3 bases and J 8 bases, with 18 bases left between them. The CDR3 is CASSHPCPKVATQYF. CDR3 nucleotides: TGCGCCAGCAGTCACCCCTGTCCTAAGGTGGCTACGCAGTATTTT.

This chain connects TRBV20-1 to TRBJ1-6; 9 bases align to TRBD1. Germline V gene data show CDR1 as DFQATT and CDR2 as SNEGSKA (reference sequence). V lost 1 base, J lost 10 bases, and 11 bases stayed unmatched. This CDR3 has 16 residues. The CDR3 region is CSARGSGQGLRSPLHF. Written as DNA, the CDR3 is TGCAGTGCTAGAGGTTCGGGACAGGGCCTGAGGTCACCCCTCCACTTT.

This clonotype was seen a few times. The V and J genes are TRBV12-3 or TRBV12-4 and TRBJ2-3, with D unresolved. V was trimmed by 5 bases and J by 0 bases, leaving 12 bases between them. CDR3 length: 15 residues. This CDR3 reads CASSQPFTSTDTQYF. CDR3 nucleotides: TGTGCCAGCAGTCAGCCCTTTACTAGCACAGATACGCAGTATTTT.

The CDR3 protein is CASSTGTSNEKLFF. CDR3 coding DNA: TGTGCCAGCAGCACCGGGACATCTAATGAAAAACTGTTTTTT. The chain carries TRBV9 and TRBJ1-4; perhaps TRBD1 as D (6 bases). Trimming stripped 4 bases from V and 3 bases from J, with 10 bases between. The CDR3 length is 14 residues. CDR1 SGDLS and CDR2 YYNGEE come from the germline V gene.

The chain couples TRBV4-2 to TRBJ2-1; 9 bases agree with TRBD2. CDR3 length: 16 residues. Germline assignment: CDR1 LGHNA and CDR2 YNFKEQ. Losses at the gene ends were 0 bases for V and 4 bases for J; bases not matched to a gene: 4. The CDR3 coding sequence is TGTGCCAGCAGCCAAGACCCTAGCGGGATGTACAATGAGCAGTTCTTC. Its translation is CASSQDPSGMYNEQFF.

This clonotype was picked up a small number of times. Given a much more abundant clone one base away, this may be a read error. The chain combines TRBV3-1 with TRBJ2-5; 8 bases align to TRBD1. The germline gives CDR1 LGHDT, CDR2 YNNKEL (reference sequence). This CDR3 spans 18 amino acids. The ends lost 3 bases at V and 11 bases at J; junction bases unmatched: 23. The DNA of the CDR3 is TGTGCCAGCAGCCAGGAGCCCTTCCCCGGGACAGGCCACAATGAGCAGTACTTC. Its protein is CASSQEPFPGTGHNEQYF.

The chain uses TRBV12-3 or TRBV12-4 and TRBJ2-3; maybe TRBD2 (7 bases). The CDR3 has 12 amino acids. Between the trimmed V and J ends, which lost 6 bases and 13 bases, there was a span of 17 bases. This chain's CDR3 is CASSPGGGLKYF. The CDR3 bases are TGTGCCAGCAGCCCTGGGGGGGGGCTGAAGTATTTT.

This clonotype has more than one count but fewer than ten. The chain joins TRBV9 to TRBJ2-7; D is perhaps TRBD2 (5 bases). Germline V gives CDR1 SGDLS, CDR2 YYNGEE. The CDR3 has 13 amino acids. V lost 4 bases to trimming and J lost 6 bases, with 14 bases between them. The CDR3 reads CASSFAGESEQYF. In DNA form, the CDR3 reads TGTGCCAGCAGCTTCGCGGGTGAGTCCGAGCAGTACTTC.

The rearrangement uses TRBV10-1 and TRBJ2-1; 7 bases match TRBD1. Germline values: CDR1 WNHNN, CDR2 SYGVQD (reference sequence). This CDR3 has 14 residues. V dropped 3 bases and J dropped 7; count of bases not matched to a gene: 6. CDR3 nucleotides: TGCGCCAGCAGTGAAGGGGGACAGCGGAATGAGCAGTTCTTC. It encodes CASSEGGQRNEQFF.

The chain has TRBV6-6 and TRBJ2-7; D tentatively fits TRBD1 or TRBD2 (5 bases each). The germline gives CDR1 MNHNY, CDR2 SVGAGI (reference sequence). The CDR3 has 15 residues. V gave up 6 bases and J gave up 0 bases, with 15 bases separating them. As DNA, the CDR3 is TGTGCCAGCAGCCGGGACCGGGATCGCTCCTACGAGCAGTACTTC. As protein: CASSRDRDRSYEQYF.

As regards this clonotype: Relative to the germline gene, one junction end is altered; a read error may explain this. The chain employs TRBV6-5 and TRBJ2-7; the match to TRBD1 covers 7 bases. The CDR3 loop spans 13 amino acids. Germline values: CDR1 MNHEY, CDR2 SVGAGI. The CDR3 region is CTSSRQTGYEQYF. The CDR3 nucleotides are TGTACCAGCAGCAGACAGACAGGGTACGAGCAGTACTTC.

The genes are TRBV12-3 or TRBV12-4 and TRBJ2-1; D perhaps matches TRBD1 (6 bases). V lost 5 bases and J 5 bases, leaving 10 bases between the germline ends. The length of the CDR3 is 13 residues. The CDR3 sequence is CASSVDRNNEQFF. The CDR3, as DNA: TGTGCCAGCAGTGTAGACAGGAACAATGAGCAGTTCTTC.

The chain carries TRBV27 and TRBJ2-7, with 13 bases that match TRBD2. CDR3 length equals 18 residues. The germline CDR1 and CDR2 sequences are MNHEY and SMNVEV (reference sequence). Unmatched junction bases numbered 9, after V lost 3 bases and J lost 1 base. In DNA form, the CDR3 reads TGTGCCAGCAGTTTGATCGGACTAGCGGGAGATAGGTCCTACGAGCAGTACTTC. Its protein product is CASSLIGLAGDRSYEQYF.

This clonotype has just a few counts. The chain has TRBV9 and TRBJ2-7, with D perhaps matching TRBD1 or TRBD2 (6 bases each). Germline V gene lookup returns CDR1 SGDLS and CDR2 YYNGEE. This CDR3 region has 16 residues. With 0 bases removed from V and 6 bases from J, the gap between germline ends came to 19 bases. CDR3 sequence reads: CASSVGGANPFGEQYF. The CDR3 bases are TGTGCCAGCAGCGTAGGGGGGGCCAACCCCTTTGGCGAGCAGTACTTC.

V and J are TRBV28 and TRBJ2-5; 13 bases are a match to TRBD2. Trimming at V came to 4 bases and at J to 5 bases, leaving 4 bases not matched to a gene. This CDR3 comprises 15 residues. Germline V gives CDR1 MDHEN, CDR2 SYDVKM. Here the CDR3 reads CASSSPGLAGETQYF. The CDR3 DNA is TGTGCCAGCAGTTCCCCGGGACTAGCGGGGGAGACCCAGTACTTC.

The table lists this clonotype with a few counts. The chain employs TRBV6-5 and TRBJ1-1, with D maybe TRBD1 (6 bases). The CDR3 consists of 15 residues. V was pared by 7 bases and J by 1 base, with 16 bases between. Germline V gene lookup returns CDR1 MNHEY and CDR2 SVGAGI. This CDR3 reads CASTTTGKGNTEAFF. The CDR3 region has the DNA TGTGCCAGCACCACTACAGGGAAGGGGAACACTGAAGCTTTCTTT.

This chain's CDR3 is CASSGGLAGVGHEQYF. In DNA, the CDR3 is TGTGCCAGCAGCGGGGGACTAGCGGGAGTCGGCCACGAGCAGTACTTC. This chain links TRBV3-1 with TRBJ2-7; 14 bases are a match to TRBD2. The CDR3 covers 16 residues. After removal of 5 bases from V and 5 bases from J, the junction contained 8 bases not matched to a gene. Germline CDR1 LGHDT, CDR2 YNNKEL (reference sequence).

CDR3 in amino acids: CASSLMSASGSSYEQYF. The CDR3 DNA sequence: TGTGCCAGCAGCTTAATGTCGGCTAGCGGGAGTTCCTACGAGCAGTACTTC. The chain is built from TRBV7-3 and TRBJ2-7, with TRBD2 identical over 10 bases. The J segment lost 1 base and the V segment lost 1 base, leaving 7 bases of the junction unmatched. The CDR3 is 17 residues long. CDR1 and CDR2 from the germline V gene are SGHTA and FQGTGA.

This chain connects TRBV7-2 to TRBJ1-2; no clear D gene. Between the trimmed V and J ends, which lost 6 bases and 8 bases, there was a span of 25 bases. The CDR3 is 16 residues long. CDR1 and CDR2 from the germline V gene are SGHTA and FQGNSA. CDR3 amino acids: CASSTEPGQIREGYTF. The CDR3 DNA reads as TGTGCCAGCAGTACAGAACCGGGCCAGATTAGGGAGGGCTACACCTTC.

CDR3 residues: CASNGLNTGELFF. The CDR3 DNA sequence: TGTGCCAGCAATGGACTCAACACCGGGGAGCTGTTTTTT. This rearrangement joins TRBV6-6 to TRBJ2-2; weak D call: TRBD2 (5 bases). This CDR3 is built from 13 residues. V was trimmed by 7 bases and J by 2 bases, leaving 8 bases between them. Germline V lookup: CDR1 MNHNY, CDR2 SVGAGI (reference sequence).

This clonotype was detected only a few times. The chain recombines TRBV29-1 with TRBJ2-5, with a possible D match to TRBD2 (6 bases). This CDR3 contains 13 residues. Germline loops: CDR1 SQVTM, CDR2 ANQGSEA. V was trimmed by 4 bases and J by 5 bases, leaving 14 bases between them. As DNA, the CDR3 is TGCAGCGTTGCCGGGACTCTAATGGAGACCCAGTACTTC. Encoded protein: CSVAGTLMETQYF.

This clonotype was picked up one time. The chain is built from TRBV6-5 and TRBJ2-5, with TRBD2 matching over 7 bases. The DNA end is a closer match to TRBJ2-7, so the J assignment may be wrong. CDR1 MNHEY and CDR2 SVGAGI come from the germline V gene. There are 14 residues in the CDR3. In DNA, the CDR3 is TGTGCCAGCAGTTACACTAGCGCAACCTACGAGCAGTACTTC. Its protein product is CASSYTSATYEQYF.

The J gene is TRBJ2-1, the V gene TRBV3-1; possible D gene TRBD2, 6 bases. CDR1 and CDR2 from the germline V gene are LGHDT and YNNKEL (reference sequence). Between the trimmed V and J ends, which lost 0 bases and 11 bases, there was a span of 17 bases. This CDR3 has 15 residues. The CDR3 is CASSQERRERRKQFF. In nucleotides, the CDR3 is TGTGCCAGCAGCCAAGAGAGGAGGGAGAGGCGAAAGCAGTTCTTC.

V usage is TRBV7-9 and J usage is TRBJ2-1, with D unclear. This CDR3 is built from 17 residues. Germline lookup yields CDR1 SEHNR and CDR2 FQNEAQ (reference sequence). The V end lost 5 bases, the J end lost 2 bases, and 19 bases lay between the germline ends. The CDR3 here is CASSDDQKIEPYNEQFF. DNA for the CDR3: TGTGCCAGCAGCGATGATCAGAAGATAGAACCCTACAATGAGCAGTTCTTC.